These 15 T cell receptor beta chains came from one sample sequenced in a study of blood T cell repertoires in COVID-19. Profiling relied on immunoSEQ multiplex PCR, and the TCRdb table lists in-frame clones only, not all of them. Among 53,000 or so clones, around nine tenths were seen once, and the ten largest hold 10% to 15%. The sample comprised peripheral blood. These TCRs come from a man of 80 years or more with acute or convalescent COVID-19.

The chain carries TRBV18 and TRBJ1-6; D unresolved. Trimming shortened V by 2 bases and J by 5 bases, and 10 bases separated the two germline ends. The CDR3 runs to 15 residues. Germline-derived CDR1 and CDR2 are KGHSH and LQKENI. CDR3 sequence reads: CASSPETTNNSPLHF. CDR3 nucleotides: TGTGCCAGCTCACCAGAGACAACGAATAATTCACCCCTCCACTTT.

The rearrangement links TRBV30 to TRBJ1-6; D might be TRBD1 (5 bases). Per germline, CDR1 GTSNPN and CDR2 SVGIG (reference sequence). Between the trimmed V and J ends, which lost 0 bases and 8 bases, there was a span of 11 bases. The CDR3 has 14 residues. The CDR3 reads CAWSVQGRYSPLHF. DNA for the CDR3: TGTGCCTGGAGTGTGCAGGGTCGTTATTCACCCCTCCACTTT.

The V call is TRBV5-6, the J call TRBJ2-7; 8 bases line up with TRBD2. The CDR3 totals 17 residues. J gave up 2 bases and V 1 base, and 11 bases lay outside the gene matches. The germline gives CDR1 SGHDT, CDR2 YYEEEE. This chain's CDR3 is CASSLLRTSLPAYEQYF. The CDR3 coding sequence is TGTGCCAGCAGCTTGCTTCGGACTAGCCTACCTGCCTACGAGCAGTACTTC.

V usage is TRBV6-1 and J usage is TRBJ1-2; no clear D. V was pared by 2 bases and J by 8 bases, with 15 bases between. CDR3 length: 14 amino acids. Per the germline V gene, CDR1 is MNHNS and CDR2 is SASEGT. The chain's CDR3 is CASSEFGEGLGYTF. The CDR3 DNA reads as TGTGCCAGCAGTGAATTTGGTGAGGGTCTGGGCTACACCTTC.

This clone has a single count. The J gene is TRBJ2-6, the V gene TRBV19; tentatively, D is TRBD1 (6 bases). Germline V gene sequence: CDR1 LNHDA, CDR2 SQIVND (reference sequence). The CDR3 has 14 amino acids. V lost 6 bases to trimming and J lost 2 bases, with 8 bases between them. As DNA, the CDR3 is TGTGCCAGTAGGCAGGGGACTGGGGCCAACGTCCTGACTTTC. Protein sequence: CASRQGTGANVLTF.

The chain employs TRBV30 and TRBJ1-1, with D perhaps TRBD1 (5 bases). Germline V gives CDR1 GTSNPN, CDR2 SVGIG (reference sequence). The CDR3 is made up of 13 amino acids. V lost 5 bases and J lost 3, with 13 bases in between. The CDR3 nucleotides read TGTGCCTGGGAAGAAGACAGCCACACTGAAGCTTTCTTT. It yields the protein CAWEEDSHTEAFF.

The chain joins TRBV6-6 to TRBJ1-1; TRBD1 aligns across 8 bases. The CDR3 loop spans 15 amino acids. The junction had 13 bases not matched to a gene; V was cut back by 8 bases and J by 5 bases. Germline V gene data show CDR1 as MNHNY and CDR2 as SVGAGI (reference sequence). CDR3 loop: CASCTTGQGKTEAFF. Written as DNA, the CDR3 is TGTGCCAGCTGTACGACCGGACAGGGTAAGACTGAAGCTTTCTTT.

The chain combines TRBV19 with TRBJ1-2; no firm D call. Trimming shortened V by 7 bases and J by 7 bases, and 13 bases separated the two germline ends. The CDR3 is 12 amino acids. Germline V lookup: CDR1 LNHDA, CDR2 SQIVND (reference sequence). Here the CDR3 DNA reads TGTGCCAGTAACGGAGACCGGGGTGGCTACACCTTC. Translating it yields CASNGDRGGYTF.

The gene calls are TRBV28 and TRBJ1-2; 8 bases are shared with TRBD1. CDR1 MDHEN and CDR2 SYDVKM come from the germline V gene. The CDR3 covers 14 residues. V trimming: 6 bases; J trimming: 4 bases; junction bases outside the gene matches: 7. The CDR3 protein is CASSGRGRSYGYTF. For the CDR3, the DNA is TGTGCCAGCAGCGGCAGGGGGCGCAGCTATGGCTACACCTTC.

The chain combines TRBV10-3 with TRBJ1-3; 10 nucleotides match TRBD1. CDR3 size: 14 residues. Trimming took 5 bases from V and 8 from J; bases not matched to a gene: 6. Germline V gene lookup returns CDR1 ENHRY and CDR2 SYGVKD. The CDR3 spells CAISLDRGQDTIYF. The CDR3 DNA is TGTGCCATCAGTCTCGACAGGGGGCAAGACACCATATATTTT.

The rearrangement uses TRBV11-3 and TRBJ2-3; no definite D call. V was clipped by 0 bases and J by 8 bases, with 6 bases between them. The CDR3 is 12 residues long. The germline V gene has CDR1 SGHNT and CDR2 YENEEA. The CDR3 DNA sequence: TGTGCCAGCAGCTTAGATTTCGGTACGCAGTATTTT. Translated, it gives CASSLDFGTQYF.

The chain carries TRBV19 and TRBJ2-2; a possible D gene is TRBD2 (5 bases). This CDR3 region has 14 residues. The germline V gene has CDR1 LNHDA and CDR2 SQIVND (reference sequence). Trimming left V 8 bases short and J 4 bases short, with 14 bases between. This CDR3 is CASGLIGGTGELFF. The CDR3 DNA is TGTGCCAGTGGACTGATTGGCGGCACCGGGGAGCTGTTTTTT. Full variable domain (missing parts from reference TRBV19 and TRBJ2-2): DGGITQSPKYLFRKEGQNVTLSCEQNLNHDAMYWYRQDPGQGLRLIYYSQIVNDFQKGDIAEGYSVSREKKESFPLTVTSAQKNPTAFYLCASGLIGGTGELFFGEGSRLTVL.

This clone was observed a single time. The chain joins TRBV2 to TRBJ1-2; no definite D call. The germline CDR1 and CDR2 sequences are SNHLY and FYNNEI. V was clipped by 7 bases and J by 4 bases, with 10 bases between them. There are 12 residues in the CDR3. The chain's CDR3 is CASTTEAYGYTF. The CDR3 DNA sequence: TGTGCCAGCACCACGGAGGCCTATGGCTACACCTTC.

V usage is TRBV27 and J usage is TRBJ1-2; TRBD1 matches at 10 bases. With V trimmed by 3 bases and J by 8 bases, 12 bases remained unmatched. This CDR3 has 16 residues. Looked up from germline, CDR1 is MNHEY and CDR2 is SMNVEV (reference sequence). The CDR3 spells CASSLWGDRGSEGYTF. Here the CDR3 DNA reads TGTGCCAGCAGTTTGTGGGGGGACAGGGGCTCGGAGGGCTACACCTTC.

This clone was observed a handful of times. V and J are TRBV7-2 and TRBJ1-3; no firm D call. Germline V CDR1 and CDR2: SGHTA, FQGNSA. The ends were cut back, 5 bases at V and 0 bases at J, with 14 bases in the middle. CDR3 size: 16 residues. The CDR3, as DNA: TGTGCCAGCAGCCAATCGTCGGGGAGCTCTGGAAACACCATATATTTT. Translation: CASSQSSGSSGNTIYF.